This T cell receptor (beta chain) was found in a study of CD8 T cell repertoires and HIV-1 epitope variants. Study-level background: Control wells had CMV/EBV/flu peptides, negative Ebola AY9, or no peptide. Tested: three Gag epitope families, Nef HW9 and YT9.

Method: immunoSEQ multiplex PCR; TCRdb's copy keeps in-frame clones and lacks some. The data contain 80,000 to 95,000 clones, around 67% of them singletons. This clonotype was obtained from a male donor with HIV. What was sequenced was uncultured baseline CD8+ T cells from peripheral blood mononuclear cells (PBMCs).

The CDR3 protein is CASGSIPYEQYF. DNA for the CDR3: TGTGCCAGCGGATCAATCCCTTACGAGCAGTACTTC. V is TRBV27 and J is TRBJ2-7; no clear D gene. Trimming took off 8 bases at V and 4 bases at J, with 12 bases between the two ends. Germline-derived CDR1 and CDR2 are MNHEY and SMNVEV (reference sequence). The CDR3 contains 12 residues.